These 30 T cell receptor beta chains were sequenced from one sample in a study of blood T cell repertoires in COVID-19. Profiled with immunoSEQ multiplex PCR; TCRdb holds only in-frame clones, not every one. The sample includes roughly 64,000 clones, about nine tenths of them seen just once. Material: peripheral blood. The receptor source for this set is a man in his forties or fifties with active COVID-19.

J is TRBJ1-4 and V is TRBV11-2; D not certain. The germline V gene encodes CDR1 SGHAT and CDR2 FQNNGV. This CDR3 is 14 amino acids long. V was pared by 3 bases and J by 0 bases, with 5 bases between. CDR3 region: CASSLSTTNEKLFF. The CDR3 DNA sequence: TGTGCCAGCAGCTTGTCTACAACTAATGAAAAACTGTTTTTT. Full variable domain (outside the CDR3, taken from reference TRBV11-2 and TRBJ1-4): EAGVAQSPRYKIIEKRQSVAFWCNPISGHATLYWYQQILGQGPKLLIQFQNNGVVDDSQLPKDRFSAERLKGVDSTLKIQPAKLEDSAVYLCASSLSTTNEKLFFGSGTQLSVL.

J is TRBJ2-3 and V is TRBV7-3; the D is unclear. Trimming took 0 bases from V and 3 from J, leaving 10 bases between them. Germline CDR1 and CDR2: SGHTA and FQGTGA. The CDR3 totals 15 residues. The CDR3 coding sequence is TGTGCCAGCAGCTTAACGTACAGCAGGACAGATACGCAGTATTTT. Protein product: CASSLTYSRTDTQYF. The variable domain in full, with the rest retrieved from reference TRBV7-3 and TRBJ2-3, is GAGVSQTPSNKVTEKGKYVELRCDPISGHTALYWYRQSLGQGPEFLIYFQGTGAADDSGLPNDRFFAVRPEGSVSTLKIQRTERGDSAVYLCASSLTYSRTDTQYFGPGTRLTVL.

The V call is TRBV5-1, the J call TRBJ2-5, with 7 bases aligning to TRBD1. The junction had 7 bases not matched to a gene; V was cut back by 6 bases and J by 2 bases. Germline loops: CDR1 SGHRS, CDR2 YFSETQ. The CDR3 is 14 residues long. The CDR3 reads CASTPGTVQETQYF. For the CDR3, the DNA is TGCGCCAGCACCCCGGGGACAGTGCAAGAGACCCAGTACTTC.

V is TRBV29-1 and J is TRBJ1-1; D gene unclear. V was cut by 2 bases and J by 9 bases, with 7 bases left in between. Germline lookup yields CDR1 SQVTM and CDR2 ANQGSEA. This CDR3 has 10 residues. The CDR3 sequence: CSVESGQAFF. Written as DNA, the CDR3 is TGCAGCGTTGAATCTGGGCAAGCTTTCTTT.

The gene calls are TRBV19 and TRBJ2-3, with TRBD2 identical over 8 bases. The V gene's germline CDR1 is LNHDA and CDR2 SQIVND (reference sequence). V lost 3 bases and J lost 4; bases outside the gene matches: 6. CDR3 length: 15 residues. Here the CDR3 DNA reads TGTGCCAGTAGTATTAGCGGGAAGGTTGCAGATACGCAGTATTTT. It codes for CASSISGKVADTQYF.

The rearrangement joins TRBV6-2 or TRBV6-3 to TRBJ2-1; 8 bases agree with TRBD2. The V and J ends lost 2 bases and 6 bases, in that order; junction bases with no gene match: 3. Germline V gene sequence: CDR1 MNHEY, CDR2 SVGEGT. The CDR3 is 14 residues long. This CDR3 reads CASSYGTRFNEQFF. Here the CDR3 DNA reads TGTGCCAGCAGTTACGGGACTAGATTCAATGAGCAGTTCTTC.

This chain uses TRBV30 with TRBJ2-7; TRBD2 matches at 9 bases. Germline V gene lookup returns CDR1 GTSNPN and CDR2 SVGIG (reference sequence). The junction had 6 bases not matched to a gene; V was cut back by 5 bases and J by 1 base. This CDR3 region has 14 residues. The CDR3 region has the DNA TGTGCCTGGGAGCCTAGCGGGGCTTCCTACGAGCAGTACTTC. Residues: CAWEPSGASYEQYF.

V and J are TRBV6-2 or TRBV6-3 and TRBJ1-2; TRBD1 agrees at 9 bases. The germline CDR1 and CDR2 sequences are MNHEY and SVGEGT. J lost 8 bases, V lost 6 bases, and 7 bases had no gene match. This CDR3 has 13 amino acids. CDR3 in amino acids: CASSATGGGGYTF. Written as DNA, the CDR3 is TGTGCCAGCAGCGCGACAGGGGGAGGCGGCTACACCTTC.

The rearrangement uses TRBV4-3 and TRBJ2-3; the match to TRBD2 covers 7 bases. This CDR3 has 15 residues. Germline V gives CDR1 LGHNA, CDR2 YSLEER. Germline trimming cut 4 bases from V and 0 bases from J; bases unmatched to any gene: 4. CDR3 in DNA: TGCGCCAGCAGCCCTTGGACTAGTAGCACAGATACGCAGTATTTT. Translation: CASSPWTSSTDTQYF.

The rearrangement joins TRBV15 to TRBJ1-2; D uncertain. CDR1 LNHNV and CDR2 YYDKDF come from the germline V gene (reference sequence). CDR3 length: 16 amino acids. With 0 bases removed from V and 0 bases from J, the gap between germline ends came to 11 bases. CDR3 protein: CATSRDGRFTNYGYTF. The CDR3, as DNA: TGTGCCACCAGCAGAGATGGGAGATTTACTAACTATGGCTACACCTTC.

The V and J genes are TRBV5-1 and TRBJ2-3; maybe TRBD1 (5 bases). The CDR3 length is 13 residues. The V and J ends lost 4 bases and 3 bases respectively, with 9 bases between them. Germline V gene sequence: CDR1 SGHRS, CDR2 YFSETQ. CDR3 sequence reads: CASSIGATDTQYF. The CDR3 DNA reads TGCGCCAGCAGCATTGGGGCGACAGATACGCAGTATTTT.

The genes are TRBV27 and TRBJ1-2; 7 bases line up with TRBD1. The CDR3 runs 15 residues. V lost 3 bases and J lost 4; bases outside the gene matches: 8. Germline V gene sequence: CDR1 MNHEY, CDR2 SMNVEV (reference sequence). The CDR3 bases are TGTGCCAGCAGTTTCGAACAGGGGAATATCTATGGCTACACCTTC. As protein: CASSFEQGNIYGYTF.

This chain links TRBV11-3 with TRBJ1-1; unclear D gene. The length of the CDR3 is 13 residues. CDR1 is SGHNT and CDR2 is YENEEA in the germline V gene. V lost 0 bases and J 6 bases, leaving 8 bases between the germline ends. The CDR3 reads CASSLEFSAEAFF. Here the CDR3 DNA reads TGTGCCAGCAGCTTAGAATTCTCAGCTGAAGCTTTCTTT.

The V gene is TRBV25-1, the J gene TRBJ1-3, with D unresolved. V lost 4 bases, J lost 4 bases, and 11 bases lay in between. This CDR3 comprises 14 residues. The germline V gene has CDR1 MGHDK and CDR2 SYGVNS. The CDR3 loop is CASSVAGAGNTIYF. The CDR3 nucleotides read TGTGCCAGCAGTGTTGCGGGAGCAGGAAACACCATATATTTT.

This chain joins TRBV25-1 and TRBJ2-7, with TRBD1 identical over 9 bases. This CDR3 has 15 amino acids. V shed 2 bases and J 5 bases; nucleotides not matched to a gene: 7. In germline, CDR1 is MGHDK, CDR2 SYGVNS. CDR3 nucleotides: TGTGCCAGCAGTGAAATTGGGACAGGGAGCCACGAGCAGTACTTC. Residues: CASSEIGTGSHEQYF.

The CDR3 DNA is TGTGCCAGCAGTTATTGGAGAGACCGCACAGATACGCAGTATTTT. It specifies CASSYWRDRTDTQYF. This chain uses TRBV6-5 with TRBJ2-3, with unresolved D. The CDR3 is 15 amino acids. Germline V gene data show CDR1 as MNHEY and CDR2 as SVGAGI. V lost 3 bases, J lost 1 base, and 11 bases lay in between.

The chain carries TRBV6-6 and TRBJ1-1, with D possibly TRBD1 on 5 matching bases. V was shortened by 8 bases and J by 0 bases, with 10 bases between the two germline ends. The CDR3 runs 13 residues. Germline V gene lookup returns CDR1 MNHNY and CDR2 SVGAGI (reference sequence). For the CDR3, the DNA is TGTGCCAGCTCCGGGGGGGTGAACACTGAAGCTTTCTTT. This translates into CASSGGVNTEAFF.

The DNA of the CDR3 is TGTGCCAGCAGCTTAACGGTTGGACTAACAGATACGCAGTATTTT. It translates to CASSLTVGLTDTQYF. The gene calls are TRBV7-3 and TRBJ2-3, with D possibly being TRBD2 (6 bases). Germline V gives CDR1 SGHTA, CDR2 FQGTGA. The V and J ends lost 0 bases and 3 bases respectively, with 10 bases between them. This CDR3 has 15 amino acids.

The genes are TRBV4-1 and TRBJ2-3, with 9 bases aligning to TRBD2. In germline, CDR1 is MGHRA, CDR2 YSYEKL. Trimming at V came to 8 bases and at J to 3 bases, leaving 12 bases not matched to a gene. CDR3 length: 16 amino acids. The CDR3 DNA sequence: TGCGCCAGCTCACCTCCGGGCGGGAGGGCGACAGATACGCAGTATTTT. Translation gives CASSPPGGRATDTQYF.

The genes are TRBV6-6 and TRBJ2-3; 8 positions match TRBD1. CDR1 is MNHNY and CDR2 is SVGAGI in the germline V gene (reference sequence). V lost 7 bases and J lost 0; bases outside the gene matches: 9. This CDR3 has 16 amino acids. The CDR3 DNA follows: TGTGCCAGCACTGATGGACAGGGAAGTAGCACAGATACGCAGTATTTT. The encoded protein is CASTDGQGSSTDTQYF.

V and J are TRBV18 and TRBJ2-3, with 7 bases identical to TRBD1. Germline assignment: CDR1 KGHSH and CDR2 LQKENI. V was clipped by 3 bases and J by 0 bases; unmatched bases: 6. The CDR3 has 16 residues. The CDR3 DNA sequence: TGTGCCAGCTCACCCCCGGGACAGACGAGCACAGATACGCAGTATTTT. Amino acid sequence: CASSPPGQTSTDTQYF. Filled out from reference TRBV18 and TRBJ2-3, the complete variable domain reads NAGVMQNPRHLVRRRGQEARLRCSPMKGHSHVYWYRQLPEEGLKFMVYLQKENIIDESGMPKERFSAEFPKEGPSILRIQQVVRGDSAAYFCASSPPGQTSTDTQYFGPGTRLTVL.

The V call is TRBV11-2, the J call TRBJ2-1; 9 bases are shared with TRBD1. The germline V gene encodes CDR1 SGHAT and CDR2 FQNNGV. The ends lost 3 bases at V and 5 bases at J; junction bases unmatched: 8. This CDR3 spans 16 amino acids. This CDR3 reads CASSLGGQGVNNEQFF. The CDR3 bases are TGTGCCAGCAGCTTGGGGGGACAGGGTGTGAACAATGAGCAGTTCTTC.

V and J are TRBV19 and TRBJ2-7; the D gene is possibly TRBD1 (5 bases). This CDR3 has 11 residues. V lost 10 bases and J 5 bases, leaving 12 bases between the germline ends. Germline V gene lookup returns CDR1 LNHDA and CDR2 SQIVND (reference sequence). The CDR3 coding sequence is TGTGCCACCCAGGGTCTGGACGAGCAGTACTTC. Translated, it gives CATQGLDEQYF.

The chain has TRBV11-1 and TRBJ1-3; D remains ambiguous. V gave up 10 bases and J gave up 4 bases, with 17 bases separating them. CDR1 and CDR2 (germline): SGHAT, FQDESV (reference sequence). The CDR3 length is 14 residues. The CDR3 region has the DNA TGTGCCACCAGATCCGGACTACGCGGAAACACCATATATTTT. Protein sequence: CATRSGLRGNTIYF. Together with reference TRBV11-1 and TRBJ1-3, the CDR3 gives the full variable domain: EAEVAQSPRYKITEKSQAVAFWCDPISGHATLYWYRQILGQGPELLVQFQDESVVDDSQLPKDRFSAERLKGVDSTLKIQPAELGDSAMYLCATRSGLRGNTIYFGEGSWLTVV.

The CDR3 spells CASSQDIRLNSPLHF. The DNA for the CDR3 is TGCGCCAGCAGCCAAGATATCAGGCTCAATTCACCCCTCCACTTT. The V call is TRBV4-3, the J call TRBJ1-6; D remains ambiguous. Germline V gene sequence: CDR1 LGHNA, CDR2 YSLEER. This CDR3 contains 15 residues. V was clipped by 0 bases and J by 7 bases, with 10 bases between them.

This clone has only one observation. The chain recombines TRBV7-2 with TRBJ2-5; D gene uncertain. V was clipped by 0 bases and J by 4 bases, with 9 bases between them. There are 14 residues in the CDR3. CDR1 is SGHTA, CDR2 FQGNSA, per germline. The CDR3 DNA follows: TGTGCCAGCAGCTTAGCGGGTTCGGGAGAGACCCAGTACTTC. It yields the protein CASSLAGSGETQYF.

The chain links TRBV18 to TRBJ1-1, with 7 bases identical to TRBD1. CDR3 size: 15 residues. Germline V gives CDR1 KGHSH, CDR2 LQKENI. The V segment lost 5 bases and the J segment 5 bases; nucleotides outside the gene matches: 11. CDR3 in DNA: TGTGCCAGCTCAGATAGAGGGGGCCGGGAAACTGAAGCTTTCTTT. Translation: CASSDRGGRETEAFF.

The V call is TRBV7-2, the J call TRBJ2-7, with 13 bases lining up with TRBD2. The CDR3 is 15 residues long. Unmatched junction bases numbered 4, after V lost 5 bases and J lost 3 bases. Looked up from germline, CDR1 is SGHTA and CDR2 is FQGNSA. The DNA of the CDR3 is TGTGCCAGCAGCCGGTGGACTAGCGGGAGCTACGAGCAGTACTTC. This encodes CASSRWTSGSYEQYF.

The rearrangement joins TRBV6-9 to TRBJ2-1; no definite D call. V was cut by 2 bases and J by 8 bases, with 19 bases left in between. From germline, CDR1 is MNHGY and CDR2 SVAAGI. The CDR3 has 16 amino acids. The chain's CDR3 is CASSYTETQAAHEQFF. The CDR3 DNA reads TGTGCCAGCAGTTATACCGAGACTCAAGCAGCCCATGAGCAGTTCTTC.

The CDR3: CASSLSGSGEQYF. The DNA of the CDR3 is TGTGCCAGCAGCTTGTCTGGTTCGGGCGAGCAGTACTTC. The J gene is TRBJ2-7, the V gene TRBV5-6; no clear D. The CDR3 consists of 13 residues. The germline V gene has CDR1 SGHDT and CDR2 YYEEEE. With 1 base removed from V and 6 bases from J, the gap between germline ends came to 11 bases.